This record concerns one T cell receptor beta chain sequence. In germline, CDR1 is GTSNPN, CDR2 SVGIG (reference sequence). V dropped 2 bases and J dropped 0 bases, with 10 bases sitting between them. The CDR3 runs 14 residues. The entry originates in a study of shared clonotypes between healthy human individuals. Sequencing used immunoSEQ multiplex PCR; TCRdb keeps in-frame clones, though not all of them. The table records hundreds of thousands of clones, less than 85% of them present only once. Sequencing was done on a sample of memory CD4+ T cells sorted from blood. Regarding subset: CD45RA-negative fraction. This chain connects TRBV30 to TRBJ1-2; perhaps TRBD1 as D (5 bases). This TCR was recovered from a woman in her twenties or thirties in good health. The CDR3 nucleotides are TGTGCCTGGAGTTACAGGAGACCTAACTATGGCTACACCTTC. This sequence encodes CAWSYRRPNYGYTF.